The present T cell receptor (beta chain) was sequenced within a study of memory CD4+ T cells and cytomegalovirus serostatus. Single viable CD3+CD4+CD8-CD45RO+ cells were sorted as the memory CD4+ T cells. Germline V gene lookup returns CDR1 LNHDA and CDR2 SQIVND (reference sequence). This CDR3 comprises 12 residues. V was clipped by 9 bases and J by 3 bases; unmatched bases: 4. Per the authors' pipeline: Out-of-frame sequences were removed, leaving 2,204,828 distinct TCRbeta sequences. Repertoires were generated with immunoSEQ multiplex PCR, while TCRdb's copy carries only in-frame clones and drops some. V and J calls plus clone size are reproduced from that table; the DNA served to infer D and trimming. Of 56,000 or so clones listed, roughly 80% were seen once; the top ten hold 0.4% to 0.5%.

The TCR originated in an adult in good health and CMV-seronegative. V usage is TRBV19 and J usage is TRBJ1-2; the match to TRBD1 covers 7 bases. Specimen: memory CD4+ T cells from blood. CDR3 residues: CASRTGDYGYTF. The DNA of the CDR3 is TGTGCCAGCCGGACAGGTGACTATGGCTACACCTTC. Full variable domain (missing parts from reference TRBV19 and TRBJ1-2): DGGITQSPKYLFRKEGQNVTLSCEQNLNHDAMYWYRQDPGQGLRLIYYSQIVNDFQKGDIAEGYSVSREKKESFPLTVTSAQKNPTAFYLCASRTGDYGYTFGSGTRLTVV.